These T cell receptor beta chains were read from a single sample in a study of T cell responses to AZD1222 COVID-19 vaccine. TCRdb keeps only in-frame clones here, not all; method: immunoSEQ multiplex PCR. Of 130,000 or so clones in the sample, about 94% were seen once. The input for sequencing was peripheral blood, taken on day 0 of AZD1222 vaccination. All receptors come from an adult in good health. CDR3s include the opening cysteine and the closing phenylalanine or tryptophan. D genes are given only for firm matches. Some rows have no size entry. The others give once, few or many, or a class for an expanded clone.

>TRBD1|TRBV19|-|14|TRBJ2-3
CASSIGQGPDTQYF
TGTGCCAGTAGTATAGGACAGGGGCCAGATACGCAGTATTTT
>-|TRBV7-6|-|14|TRBJ1-1
CASSLGGARTEAFF
TGTGCCAGCAGCTTAGGTGGGGCCAGGACTGAAGCTTTCTTT
>TRBD1|TRBV2|-|15|TRBJ2-1
CASGPRDRGRNEQFF
TGTGCCAGCGGCCCCCGGGACAGGGGGAGGAATGAGCAGTTCTTC
>-|TRBV27|-|12|TRBJ1-6
CASGSYNSPLHF
TGTGCCAGCGGCTCCTATAATTCACCCCTCCACTTT
>-|TRBV2|-|13|TRBJ2-5
CASSLHTQETQYF
TGTGCCAGCAGTCTACACACCCAAGAGACCCAGTACTTC
>-|TRBV7-2|-|14|TRBJ2-4
CASSLGGAKNIQYF
TGTGCCAGCAGCTTAGGGGGAGCCAAAAACATTCAGTACTTC
>-|TRBV5-6|-|13|TRBJ1-1
CASSLPRAVIAFF
TGTGCCAGCAGCTTGCCGCGGGCGGTCATAGCGTTCTTT
>-|TRBV7-2|once|14|TRBJ2-2
CASSFRDGLGELFF
TGTGCCAGCAGCTTCCGGGACGGCCTTGGGGAGCTGTTTTTT
>-|TRBV6-5|-|13|TRBJ1-1
CASSQQGNTEAFF
TGTGCCAGCAGCCAACAGGGGAACACTGAAGCTTTCTTT
>-|TRBV19|-|15|TRBJ1-5
CASSIDREGYQPQHF
TGTGCCAGTAGTATAGATAGGGAGGGGTACCAGCCCCAGCATTTT
>-|TRBV4-2|-|14|TRBJ1-1
CASSQDLGGTEAFF
TGTGCCAGCAGCCAGGATTTGGGTGGGACTGAAGCTTTCTTT
>TRBD1|TRBV5-1|few|14|TRBJ1-1
CASSHETGWAEAFF
TGCGCCAGCAGCCATGAGACAGGGTGGGCTGAAGCTTTCTTT
>-|TRBV18|-|15|TRBJ2-7
CASSPRTEGYDEQYF
TGTGCCAGCTCACCTCGGACAGAGGGGTACGACGAGCAGTACTTC
>-|TRBV5-4|-|15|TRBJ1-2
CASSPDRLRGHGYTF
TGTGCCAGCAGCCCCGACAGACTCAGAGGCCATGGCTACACCTTC
>TRBD2|TRBV3-1/TRBV3-2|-|19|TRBJ2-3
CASSQDRGGLAGGTDTQYF
TGTGCCAGCAGCCAAGATCGAGGGGGACTAGCGGGGGGCACAGATACGCAGTATTTT
>-|TRBV29-1|-|12|TRBJ2-3
CSARQVGDTQYF
TGCAGCGCCCGACAGGTTGGAGATACGCAGTATTTT
>TRBD2|TRBV2|-|14|TRBJ2-3
CASRIRGGTDTQYF
TGTGCCAGCAGAATCCGGGGGGGCACAGATACGCAGTATTTT
>-|TRBV6-5|few|14|TRBJ1-3
CASSSVGAGNTIYF
TGTGCCAGCAGTTCGGTCGGAGCTGGAAACACCATATATTTT
>TRBD1|TRBV19|-|15|TRBJ2-2
CASSIGDRFTGELFF
TGTGCCAGTAGTATCGGGGACAGGTTCACCGGGGAGCTGTTTTTT
>TRBD1|TRBV9|-|18|TRBJ1-3
CASSSYRQGVKTGNTIYF
TGTGCCAGCAGCTCATACCGACAGGGCGTCAAAACTGGAAACACCATATATTTT
>-|TRBV7-9|-|13|TRBJ1-5
CASTFGGNQPQHF
TGTGCCAGCACCTTCGGGGGGAATCAGCCCCAGCATTTT
>-|TRBV19|-|11|TRBJ2-5
CASSIGGYQYF
TGTGCCAGTAGTATCGGGGGTTACCAGTACTTC
>-|TRBV10-3|-|13|TRBJ2-1
CAIRVGSVGEQFF
TGTGCCATTAGAGTAGGGAGTGTTGGTGAGCAGTTCTTC
>-|TRBV2|-|10|TRBJ1-2
CASENYGYTF
TGTGCCAGCGAGAACTATGGCTACACCTTC
>TRBD1|TRBV6-5|once|15|TRBJ2-7
CASSYSRDSSYEQYF
TGTGCCAGCAGTTACTCCCGGGACAGCTCCTACGAGCAGTACTTC
>-|TRBV29-1|-|11|TRBJ1-1
CSVVLNTEAFF
TGCAGCGTTGTCCTGAACACTGAAGCTTTCTTT
>-|TRBV12-3/TRBV12-4|-|13|TRBJ1-5
CASSSRGGQPQHF
TGTGCCAGCAGTTCCCGGGGAGGGCAGCCCCAGCATTTT
>TRBD2|TRBV6-6|few|17|TRBJ2-5
CASSPLGLAGGPETQYF
TGTGCCAGCAGTCCTCTTGGGCTAGCGGGGGGGCCAGAGACCCAGTACTTC
>TRBD1|TRBV6-6|-|14|TRBJ1-5
CASKRDRDNQPQHF
TGTGCCAGCAAGCGGGACAGGGACAATCAGCCCCAGCATTTT
>TRBD1|TRBV27|-|15|TRBJ1-6
CASRQGVSYNSPLHF
TGTGCCAGCAGACAGGGGGTCTCCTATAATTCACCCCTCCACTTT
>-|TRBV3-1/TRBV3-2|-|16|TRBJ2-5
CASSHSWENRVETQYF
TGTGCCAGCAGCCATAGTTGGGAAAACAGGGTGGAGACCCAGTACTTC
>-|TRBV4-1|-|14|TRBJ1-5
CASSHPGINQPQHF
TGCGCCAGCAGCCATCCGGGGATCAATCAGCCCCAGCATTTT
>-|TRBV6-5|once|15|TRBJ2-7
CASSYFRDGPYEQYF
TGTGCCAGCAGTTACTTCCGGGACGGACCCTACGAGCAGTACTTC
>-|TRBV28|-|13|TRBJ1-1
CASSRSGPPEAFF
TGTGCCAGCAGTCGAAGCGGGCCCCCCGAAGCTTTCTTT
>TRBD2|TRBV10-2|-|13|TRBJ2-7
CATGGLDSYEQYF
TGCGCCACGGGGGGGCTCGATTCCTACGAGCAGTACTTC
>-|TRBV7-8|-|14|TRBJ1-3
CASSFWGSRNTIYF
TGTGCCAGCAGCTTTTGGGGGAGTCGGAACACCATATATTTT
>-|TRBV5-6|-|14|TRBJ2-7
CASSLGGQVYEQYF
TGTGCCAGCAGCTTGGGGGGGCAGGTCTACGAGCAGTACTTC
>-|TRBV4-1|-|15|TRBJ1-6
CASSQGGLINSPLHF
TGCGCCAGCAGCCAAGGGGGACTTATAAATTCACCCCTCCACTTT
>-|TRBV5-1|-|15|TRBJ1-1
CASSLVASGNTEAFF
TGCGCCAGCAGCTTGGTTGCCAGCGGCAACACTGAAGCTTTCTTT
>TRBD1|TRBV27|-|15|TRBJ1-5
CASSFGQGVNQPQHF
TGTGCCAGCAGTTTTGGACAGGGTGTTAATCAGCCCCAGCATTTT
>-|TRBV19|-|13|TRBJ1-1
CASSQGLNTEAFF
TGTGCCAGTAGTCAGGGCTTGAACACTGAAGCTTTCTTT
>TRBD2|TRBV7-2|-|14|TRBJ2-3
CASRGGVGSDTQYF
TGTGCCAGCCGGGGGGGCGTAGGTTCAGATACGCAGTATTTT
>-|TRBV7-7|-|13|TRBJ2-2
CASSPDTTGELFF
TGTGCTAGCAGCCCCGACACCACCGGGGAGCTGTTTTTT